These 6 T cell receptor beta chains were sequenced from one sample in a study of molecular identifiers for immune sequencing clone quantification. MiXCR, applied by TCRdb to the PCR reads, yields one record per CDR3 protein. The table includes about 510,000 distinct CDR3 sequences, about 26% detected once. The sequenced sample consisted of naive CD8+ T cells from blood, with Jurkat cell RNA spiked in. Noted subset: FACS-sorted CD8+CD4-CCR7+CD45RA+ naive T cells. All receptors derive from a human donor in good health. Some libraries in this study had Jurkat cell RNA spiked in.

CDR3 region: CASSYSGTGVTGELFF. The DNA of the CDR3 is TGTGCCAGCAGTTACTCCGGGACAGGGGTTACCGGGGAGCTGTTTTTT. The chain carries TRBV6-5 and TRBJ2-2; 10 nucleotides match TRBD1. V shed 0 bases and J 5 bases; nucleotides not matched to a gene: 3. The germline V gene has CDR1 MNHEY and CDR2 SVGAGI. The CDR3 is 16 residues long.

Comments on this clonotype: This may be a read error, as it is one base from a much larger clone. This sequence joins TRBV6-5 and TRBJ1-1, with D maybe TRBD1 (5 bases). V was clipped by 0 bases and J by 6 bases, with 11 bases between them. The germline V gene has CDR1 MNHEY and CDR2 SVGAGI. The CDR3 totals 14 residues. DNA for the CDR3: TGTGCCAGCAGTTACTCGGGGGGTGGCGCTGAAGCTTTCTTT. Translation: CASSYSGGGAEAFF.

This clonotype showed up many times. The gene calls are TRBV6-2 or TRBV6-3 and TRBJ2-2; 12 bases line up with TRBD1. The CDR3 totals 18 residues. After removal of 4 bases from V and 5 bases from J, the junction contained 11 bases not matched to a gene. CDR1 MNHEY and CDR2 SVGEGT come from the germline V gene. CDR3 loop: CASSFSGTGGKETGELFF. CDR3 coding DNA: TGTGCCAGCAGTTTCTCCGGGACAGGGGGCAAAGAGACCGGGGAGCTGTTTTTT.

In its sample, this clonotype was seen a few times. The rearrangement joins TRBV6-2 or TRBV6-3 to TRBJ2-7; tentatively, D is TRBD2 (5 bases). The CDR3 runs 20 residues. Germline values: CDR1 MNHEY, CDR2 SVGEGT. Trimming pared 0 bases from V and 4 bases from J, leaving 28 bases between. Here the CDR3 DNA reads TGTGCCAGCAGTTACTCCCCAACCGGGATAATGGATGGTTTTACGTACGAGCAGTACTTC. Protein sequence: CASSYSPTGIMDGFTYEQYF.

Only a few counts were recorded for this clonotype. The gene calls are TRBV30 and TRBJ1-4; weak D call: TRBD1 (5 bases). Trimming removed 4 bases at V and 7 bases at J, with 10 bases between. Germline lookup yields CDR1 GTSNPN and CDR2 SVGIG (reference sequence). This CDR3 has 12 amino acids. CDR3 in amino acids: CAWNYGAEKLFF. Written as DNA, the CDR3 is TGTGCCTGGAATTACGGGGCTGAAAAACTGTTTTTT.

This clonotype was observed many times. The chain combines TRBV5-6 with TRBJ2-7; TRBD2 is a possible D gene (5 bases). CDR3 length: 13 amino acids. Germline-derived CDR1 and CDR2 are SGHDT and YYEEEE. The V end lost 0 bases, the J end lost 7 bases, and 11 bases lay between the germline ends. The CDR3 DNA follows: TGTGCCAGCAGCTTGGGATCTCCGGGGGAGCAGTACTTC. It is translated as CASSLGSPGEQYF.